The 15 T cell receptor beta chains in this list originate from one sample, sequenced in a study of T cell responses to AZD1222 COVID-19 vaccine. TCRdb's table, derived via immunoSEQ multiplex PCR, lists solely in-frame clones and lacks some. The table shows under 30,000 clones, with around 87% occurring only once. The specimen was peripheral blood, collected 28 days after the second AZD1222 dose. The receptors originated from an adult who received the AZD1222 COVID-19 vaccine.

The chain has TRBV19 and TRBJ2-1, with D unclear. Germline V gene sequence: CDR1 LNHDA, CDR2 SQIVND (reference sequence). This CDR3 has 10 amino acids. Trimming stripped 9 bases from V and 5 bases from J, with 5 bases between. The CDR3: CASRDNEQFF. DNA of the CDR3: TGTGCCAGCCGAGACAATGAGCAGTTCTTC.

DNA for the CDR3: TGCGCCAGCAGCTTTCTCCGGACAGCCGGGTACAATGAGCAGTTCTTC. Translating gives CASSFLRTAGYNEQFF. The gene calls are TRBV5-1 and TRBJ2-1; maybe TRBD1 (6 bases). The CDR3 is 16 residues long. Germline CDR1 is SGHRS and CDR2 is YFSETQ. Trimming stripped 2 bases from V and 4 bases from J, with 16 bases between.

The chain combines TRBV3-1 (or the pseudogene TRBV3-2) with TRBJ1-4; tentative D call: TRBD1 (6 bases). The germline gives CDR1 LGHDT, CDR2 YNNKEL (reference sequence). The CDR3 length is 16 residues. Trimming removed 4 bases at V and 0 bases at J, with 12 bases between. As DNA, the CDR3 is TGTGCCAGCAGCCCCAGGACAGCAGCAACTAATGAAAAACTGTTTTTT. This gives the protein CASSPRTAATNEKLFF.

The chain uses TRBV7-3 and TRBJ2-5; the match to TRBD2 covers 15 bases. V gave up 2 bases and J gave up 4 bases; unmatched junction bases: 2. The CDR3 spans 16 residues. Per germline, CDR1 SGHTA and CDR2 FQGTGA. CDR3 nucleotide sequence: TGTGCCAGCAGCTTACAGGGACTAGCGGGAGGAGAGACCCAGTACTTC. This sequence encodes CASSLQGLAGGETQYF.

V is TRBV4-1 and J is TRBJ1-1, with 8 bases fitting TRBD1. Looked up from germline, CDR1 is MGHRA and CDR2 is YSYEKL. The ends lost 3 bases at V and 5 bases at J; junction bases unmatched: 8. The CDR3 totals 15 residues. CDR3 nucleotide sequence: TGCGCCAGCAGCCATATCGGACAGGGAATGACTGAAGCTTTCTTT. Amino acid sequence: CASSHIGQGMTEAFF.

CDR3 residues: CASSSQNTWGWSTDTQYF. The CDR3 DNA reads TGTGCCAGCAGTTCACAAAACACTTGGGGCTGGAGCACAGATACGCAGTATTTT. The chain employs TRBV27 and TRBJ2-3; a weak D match, TRBD1 (5 bases). V lost 4 bases and J 0 bases, leaving 20 bases between the germline ends. This CDR3 region has 18 residues. The germline CDR1 and CDR2 sequences are MNHEY and SMNVEV (reference sequence).

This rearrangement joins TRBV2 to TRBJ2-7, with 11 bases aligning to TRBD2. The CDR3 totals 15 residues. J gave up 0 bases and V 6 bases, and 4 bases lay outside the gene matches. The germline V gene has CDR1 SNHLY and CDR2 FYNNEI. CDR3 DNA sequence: TGTGCCAGCAGGGAAACTAGCGGGGGCTCCTACGAGCAGTACTTC. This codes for CASRETSGGSYEQYF.

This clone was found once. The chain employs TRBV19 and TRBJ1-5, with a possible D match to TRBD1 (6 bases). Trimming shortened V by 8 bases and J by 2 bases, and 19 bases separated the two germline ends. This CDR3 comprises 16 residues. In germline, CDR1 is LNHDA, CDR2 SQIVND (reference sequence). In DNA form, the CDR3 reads TGTGCCAGTCTCCAAGTGGGGGCACGGGGCAATCAGCCCCAGCATTTT. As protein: CASLQVGARGNQPQHF.

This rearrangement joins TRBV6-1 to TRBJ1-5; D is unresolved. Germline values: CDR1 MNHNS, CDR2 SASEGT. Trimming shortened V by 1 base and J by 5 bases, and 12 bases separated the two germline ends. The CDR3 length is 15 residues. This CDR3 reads CASSEVSAVYQPQHF. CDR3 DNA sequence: TGTGCCAGCAGTGAAGTTAGCGCGGTCTATCAGCCCCAGCATTTT.

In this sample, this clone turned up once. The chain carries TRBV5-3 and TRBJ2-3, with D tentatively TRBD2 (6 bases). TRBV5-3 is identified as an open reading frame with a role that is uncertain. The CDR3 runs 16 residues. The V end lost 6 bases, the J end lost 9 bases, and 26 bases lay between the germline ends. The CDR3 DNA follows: TGTGCCAGAACCCCCGAGAGACTAGTATTTTCCCTGACGCAGTATTTT. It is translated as CARTPERLVFSLTQYF.

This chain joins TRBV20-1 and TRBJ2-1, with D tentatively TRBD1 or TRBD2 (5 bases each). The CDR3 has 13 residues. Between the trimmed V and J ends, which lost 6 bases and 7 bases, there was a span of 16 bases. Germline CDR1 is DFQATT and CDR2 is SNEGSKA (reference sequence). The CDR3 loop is CSASKLWGNEQFF. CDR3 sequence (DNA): TGCAGTGCGAGTAAGTTGTGGGGGAATGAGCAGTTCTTC.

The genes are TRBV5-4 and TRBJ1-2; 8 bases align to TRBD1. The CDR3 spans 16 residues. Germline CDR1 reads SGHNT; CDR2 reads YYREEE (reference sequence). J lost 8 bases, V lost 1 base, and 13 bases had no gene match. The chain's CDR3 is CASSLSLTGQAMGYTF. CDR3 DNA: TGTGCCAGCAGCTTGAGCCTTACGGGACAGGCTATGGGCTACACCTTC.

DNA for the CDR3: TGTGCCAGCTCACCAAAGACAGGCCTTGGGGTTGAAGCTTTCTTT. The encoded protein is CASSPKTGLGVEAFF. The chain carries TRBV18 and TRBJ1-1; weak D call: TRBD1 (6 bases). The CDR3 is 15 residues long. Germline assignment: CDR1 KGHSH and CDR2 LQKENI. The germline V and J ends were trimmed by 2 bases and 7 bases, with 17 bases remaining between them. The full variable domain, completed using reference TRBV18 and TRBJ1-1, is NAGVMQNPRHLVRRRGQEARLRCSPMKGHSHVYWYRQLPEEGLKFMVYLQKENIIDESGMPKERFSAEFPKEGPSILRIQQVVRGDSAAYFCASSPKTGLGVEAFFGQGTRLTVV.

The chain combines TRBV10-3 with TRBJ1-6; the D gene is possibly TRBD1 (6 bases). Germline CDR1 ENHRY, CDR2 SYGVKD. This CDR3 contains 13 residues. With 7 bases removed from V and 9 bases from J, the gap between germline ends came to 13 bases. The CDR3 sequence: CAITTGYGSPLHF. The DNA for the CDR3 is TGTGCCATCACCACAGGGTACGGTTCACCCCTCCACTTT.

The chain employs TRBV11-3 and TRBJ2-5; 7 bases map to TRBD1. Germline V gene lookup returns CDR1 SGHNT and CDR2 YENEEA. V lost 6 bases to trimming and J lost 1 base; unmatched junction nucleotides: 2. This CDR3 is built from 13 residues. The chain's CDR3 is CASSRDSQETQYF. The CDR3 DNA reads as TGTGCCAGCAGTCGGGACAGCCAAGAGACCCAGTACTTC.